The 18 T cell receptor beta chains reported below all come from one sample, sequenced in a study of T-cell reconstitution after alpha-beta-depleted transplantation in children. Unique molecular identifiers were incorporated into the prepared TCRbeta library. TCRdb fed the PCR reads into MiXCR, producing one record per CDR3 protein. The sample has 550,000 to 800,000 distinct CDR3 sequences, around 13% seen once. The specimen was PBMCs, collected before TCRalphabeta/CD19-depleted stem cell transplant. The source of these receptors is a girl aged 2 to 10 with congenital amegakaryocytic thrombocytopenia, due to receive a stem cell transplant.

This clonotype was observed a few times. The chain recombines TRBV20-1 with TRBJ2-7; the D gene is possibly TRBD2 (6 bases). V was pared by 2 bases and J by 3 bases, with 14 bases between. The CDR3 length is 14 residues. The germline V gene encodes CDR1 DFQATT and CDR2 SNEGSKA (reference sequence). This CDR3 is CSARPGETIYEQYF. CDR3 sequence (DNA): TGCAGTGCTAGACCGGGGGAGACTATCTACGAGCAGTACTTC.

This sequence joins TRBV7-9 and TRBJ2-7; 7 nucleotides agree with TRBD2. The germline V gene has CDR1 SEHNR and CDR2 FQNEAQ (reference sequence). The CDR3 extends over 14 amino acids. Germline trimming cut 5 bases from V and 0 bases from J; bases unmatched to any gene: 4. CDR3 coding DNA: TGTGCCAGCAGCGTTAGCGGGTTCTCCTACGAGCAGTACTTC. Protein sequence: CASSVSGFSYEQYF.

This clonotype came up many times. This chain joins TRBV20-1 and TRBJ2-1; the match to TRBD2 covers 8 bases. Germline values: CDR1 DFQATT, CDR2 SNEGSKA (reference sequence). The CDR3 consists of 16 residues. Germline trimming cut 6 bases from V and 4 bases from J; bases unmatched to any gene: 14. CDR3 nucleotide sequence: TGCAGTGCCCACCGTCTTAGCGGGAAGTCGTACAATGAGCAGTTCTTC. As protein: CSAHRLSGKSYNEQFF.

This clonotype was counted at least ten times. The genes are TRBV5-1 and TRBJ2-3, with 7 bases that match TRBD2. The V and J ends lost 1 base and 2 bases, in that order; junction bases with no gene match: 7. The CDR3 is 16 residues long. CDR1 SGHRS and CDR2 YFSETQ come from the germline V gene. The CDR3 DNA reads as TGCGCCAGCAGCTTGCTCTCTAGCGGCCTCACAGATACGCAGTATTTT. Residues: CASSLLSSGLTDTQYF.

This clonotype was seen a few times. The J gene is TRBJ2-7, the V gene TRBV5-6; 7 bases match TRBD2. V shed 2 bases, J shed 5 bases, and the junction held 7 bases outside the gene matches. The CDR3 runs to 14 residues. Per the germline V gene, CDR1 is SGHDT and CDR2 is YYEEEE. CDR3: CASSFGREIDEQYF. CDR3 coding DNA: TGTGCCAGCAGCTTCGGGCGGGAGATAGACGAGCAGTACTTC.

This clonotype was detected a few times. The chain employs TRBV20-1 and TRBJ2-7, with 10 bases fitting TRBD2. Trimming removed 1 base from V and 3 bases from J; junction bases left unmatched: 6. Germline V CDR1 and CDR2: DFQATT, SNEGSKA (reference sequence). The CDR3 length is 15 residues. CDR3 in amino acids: CSARGLAGTRYEQYF. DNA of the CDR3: TGCAGTGCTAGAGGACTAGCGGGTACACGCTACGAGCAGTACTTC.

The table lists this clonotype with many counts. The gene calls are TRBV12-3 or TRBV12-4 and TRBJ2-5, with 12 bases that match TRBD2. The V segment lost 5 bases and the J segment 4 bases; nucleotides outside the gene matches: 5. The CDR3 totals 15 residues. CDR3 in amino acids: CASSVLAGGGETQYF. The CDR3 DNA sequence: TGTGCCAGCAGTGTACTAGCGGGAGGTGGAGAGACCCAGTACTTC.

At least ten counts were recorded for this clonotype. The CDR3 is CASSPLGEEQFF. The CDR3 DNA reads as TGTGCCAGCAGCCCCCTCGGGGAGGAGCAGTTCTTC. The chain employs TRBV7-3 and TRBJ2-1, with D perhaps matching TRBD2 (5 bases). The CDR3 covers 12 residues. The V gene's germline CDR1 is SGHTA and CDR2 FQGTGA. Trimming shortened V by 5 bases and J by 10 bases, and 12 bases separated the two germline ends.

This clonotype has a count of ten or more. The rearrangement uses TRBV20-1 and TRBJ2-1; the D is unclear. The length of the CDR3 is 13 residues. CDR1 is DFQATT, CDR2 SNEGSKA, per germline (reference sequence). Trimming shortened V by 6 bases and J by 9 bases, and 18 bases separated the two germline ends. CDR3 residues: CSADRRRGSEQFF. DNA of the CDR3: TGCAGTGCCGATAGACGGAGAGGAAGTGAGCAGTTCTTC.

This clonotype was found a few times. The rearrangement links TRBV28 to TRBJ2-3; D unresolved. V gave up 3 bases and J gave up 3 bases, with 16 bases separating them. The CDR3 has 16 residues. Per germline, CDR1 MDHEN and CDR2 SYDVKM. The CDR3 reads CASSFGLVGWTDTQYF. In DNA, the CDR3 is TGTGCCAGCAGTTTCGGCCTGGTGGGGTGGACAGATACGCAGTATTTT.

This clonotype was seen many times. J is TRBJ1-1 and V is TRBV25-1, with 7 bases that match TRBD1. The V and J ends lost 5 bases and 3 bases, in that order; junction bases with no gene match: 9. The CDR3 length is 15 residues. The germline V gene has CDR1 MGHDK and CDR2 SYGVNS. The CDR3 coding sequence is TGTGCCAGCAGTCCAACAGGGGAAGGGGACACTGAAGCTTTCTTT. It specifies CASSPTGEGDTEAFF.

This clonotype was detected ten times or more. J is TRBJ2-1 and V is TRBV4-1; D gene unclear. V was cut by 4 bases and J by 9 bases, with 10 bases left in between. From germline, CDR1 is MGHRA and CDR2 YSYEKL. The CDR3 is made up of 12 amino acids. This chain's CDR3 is CASSPALGEQFF. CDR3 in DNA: TGCGCCAGCAGCCCAGCCCTTGGTGAGCAGTTCTTC.

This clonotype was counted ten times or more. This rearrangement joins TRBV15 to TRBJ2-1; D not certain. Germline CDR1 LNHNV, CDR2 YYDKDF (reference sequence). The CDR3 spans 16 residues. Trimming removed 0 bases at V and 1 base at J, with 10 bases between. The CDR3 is CATSRDRSGSYNEQFF. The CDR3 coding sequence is TGTGCCACCAGCAGAGATCGGTCTGGTTCCTACAATGAGCAGTTCTTC.

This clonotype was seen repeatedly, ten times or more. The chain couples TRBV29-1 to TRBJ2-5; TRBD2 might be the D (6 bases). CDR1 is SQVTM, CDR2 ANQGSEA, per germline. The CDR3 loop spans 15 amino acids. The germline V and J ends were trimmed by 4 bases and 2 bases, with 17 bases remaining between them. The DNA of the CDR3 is TGCAGCGTTGGCCCCTCTTCTAGCGTACAAGAGACCCAGTACTTC. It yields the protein CSVGPSSSVQETQYF.

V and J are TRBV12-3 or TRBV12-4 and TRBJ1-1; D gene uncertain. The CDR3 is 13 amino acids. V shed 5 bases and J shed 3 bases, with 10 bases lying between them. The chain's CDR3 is CASSLLGYTEAFF. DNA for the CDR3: TGTGCCAGCAGTCTCCTGGGTTACACTGAAGCTTTCTTT.

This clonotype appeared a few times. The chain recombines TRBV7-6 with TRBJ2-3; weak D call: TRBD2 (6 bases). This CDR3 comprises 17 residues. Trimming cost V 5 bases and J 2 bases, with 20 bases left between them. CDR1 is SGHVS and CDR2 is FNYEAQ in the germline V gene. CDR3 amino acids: CASSPRGPNPITDTQYF. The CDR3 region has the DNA TGTGCCAGCAGCCCGCGGGGACCGAACCCAATCACAGATACGCAGTATTTT.

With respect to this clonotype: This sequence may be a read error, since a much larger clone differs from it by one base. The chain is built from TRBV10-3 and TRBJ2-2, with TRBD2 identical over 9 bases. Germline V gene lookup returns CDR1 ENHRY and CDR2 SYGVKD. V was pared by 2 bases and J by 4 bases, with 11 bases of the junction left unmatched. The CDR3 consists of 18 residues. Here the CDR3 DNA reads TGTGCCATCAGTGAGGGGGGGACTAGCTGGAGAAGCACCGGGGAGCTGTTTTTT. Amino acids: CAISEGGTSWRSTGELFF.

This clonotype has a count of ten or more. The CDR3: CASSDNSYEQYF. In nucleotides, the CDR3 is TGCGCCAGCAGCGACAATTCCTACGAGCAGTACTTC. This sequence joins TRBV10-2 and TRBJ2-7; D unclear. V lost 6 bases and J lost 1, with 7 bases in between. CDR1 and CDR2 from the germline V gene are WSHSY and SAAADI. The CDR3 spans 12 residues.